This TCR beta chain emerged from a study of T cell responses to AZD1222 COVID-19 vaccine. Data came from immunoSEQ multiplex PCR; TCRdb stores just in-frame clones and leaves some out. The data contain 90,000 to 95,000 clones, about nine tenths of them singletons. As for this clone: Antigen specificity is unknown.

Per germline, CDR1 SGHNT and CDR2 YYREEE (reference sequence). V was shortened by 0 bases and J by 9 bases, with 18 bases between the two germline ends. This CDR3 contains 15 residues. Broader study findings: The CD4 TCRs associated with vaccination extended across spike and predominated at 160-218 and 743-854.

This specimen was peripheral blood, taken on day 0 of AZD1222 vaccination. This sequence was found in an adult in good health. The J gene is TRBJ1-1, the V gene TRBV5-4; no firm D call. For the CDR3, the DNA is TGTGCCAGCAGCTTGGGCCGAGATTTCTTGGGTCAAGCTTTCTTT. Translated: CASSLGRDFLGQAFF.